Below are 29 T cell receptor beta chains sequenced from a single sample in a study of PD-1 blockade in classical Hodgkin lymphoma (dated by TCRdb to the early 2020s). Libraries were constructed by the immunoSEQ multiplex PCR assay. TCRdb carries this immuneACCESS record with in-frame sequences only. Its versions omit some clonotypes, under half of them owing to an unresolved V gene in the studies checked, with the rest unexplained. Here the sample has approximately 96,000 clones; 90% to 95% occur a single time. Jointly, the top ten make up under 2% of the sample. The sample's time point label, in plain terms: cycle 4 day 1 (C4D1), after 6 weeks of nivolumab. All trial patients had relapsed after autologous stem cell transplantation, with cohorts A, B and C differing in prior brentuximab vedotin exposure. This specimen consisted of peripheral blood mononuclear cells (PBMCs), obtained before the fourth cycle of nivolumab. The source is a human donor with classical Hodgkin lymphoma.

The chain has TRBV30 and TRBJ2-3; D gene uncertain. CDR1 is GTSNPN and CDR2 is SVGIG in the germline V gene (reference sequence). V dropped 4 bases and J dropped 3 bases, with 17 bases sitting between them. The CDR3 covers 15 residues. The chain's CDR3 is CAWTVSALVTDTQYF. In DNA, the CDR3 is TGTGCCTGGACCGTATCGGCCCTAGTAACAGATACGCAGTATTTT.

The CDR3 region is CASSPGRALGNYGYTF. The CDR3 nucleotides read TGTGCCAGCAGCCCGGGAAGGGCCTTGGGGAACTATGGCTACACCTTC. This sequence joins TRBV13 and TRBJ1-2; no definite D call. The CDR3 totals 16 residues. From germline, CDR1 is PRHDT and CDR2 FYEKMQ (reference sequence). Trimming left V 5 bases short and J 2 bases short, with 18 bases between.

The chain links TRBV7-9 to TRBJ1-2; TRBD1 matches 8 bases. Germline lookup yields CDR1 SEHNR and CDR2 FQNEAQ (reference sequence). V shed 1 base and J 7 bases; nucleotides not matched to a gene: 5. The CDR3 consists of 14 residues. The CDR3 reads CASSLEAGGVGYTF. The CDR3 DNA reads as TGTGCCAGCAGCTTAGAAGCAGGGGGCGTTGGCTACACCTTC.

The J gene is TRBJ1-4, the V gene TRBV6-5; tentative D call: TRBD1 (5 bases). The CDR3 consists of 14 residues. V lost 5 bases to trimming and J lost 8 bases, with 15 bases between them. Germline CDR1 reads MNHEY; CDR2 reads SVGAGI. The CDR3 loop reads CASSITGAGEKLFF. Here the CDR3 DNA reads TGTGCCAGCAGTATTACAGGAGCGGGGGAAAAACTGTTTTTT.

V gene TRBV6-1 combines with J gene TRBJ1-1; unclear D gene. Germline CDR1 MNHNS, CDR2 SASEGT. The CDR3 consists of 15 residues. With 9 bases removed from V and 1 base from J, the gap between germline ends came to 18 bases. This CDR3 reads CASLWLQSANTEAFF. CDR3 nucleotide sequence: TGTGCCAGTTTGTGGCTACAGAGCGCGAACACTGAAGCTTTCTTT.

This sequence joins TRBV7-9 and TRBJ2-1; D may be TRBD2 (6 bases). Germline assignment: CDR1 SEHNR and CDR2 FQNEAQ (reference sequence). Trimming took off 5 bases at V and 1 base at J, with 15 bases between the two ends. The CDR3 extends over 16 amino acids. The CDR3, as DNA: TGTGCCAGCAGCCCAAGAACGGGAGTATCCTACAATGAGCAGTTCTTC. Encoded protein: CASSPRTGVSYNEQFF.

The chain has TRBV30 and TRBJ2-5; D may correspond to TRBD1 or TRBD2 (7 bases each). This CDR3 contains 13 residues. The ends were cut back, 1 base at V and 4 bases at J, with 10 bases in the middle. Germline CDR1 GTSNPN, CDR2 SVGIG (reference sequence). DNA of the CDR3: TGTGCCTGGAGTGCCAGGGGGGGAGAGACCCAGTACTTC. This translates into CAWSARGGETQYF.

V is TRBV2 and J is TRBJ2-5, with D possibly TRBD2 on 5 matching bases. The better agreement between TRBJ2-7 and the DNA end casts doubt on the J call. This CDR3 is 14 amino acids long. CDR1 is SNHLY, CDR2 FYNNEI, per germline. The CDR3 reads CASSEATGTYEQYF. The CDR3 bases are TGTGCCAGCAGTGAAGCTACGGGGACCTACGAGCAGTACTTC.

The V call is TRBV18, the J call TRBJ2-7; no reliable D call. The CDR3 contains 15 residues. Germline lookup yields CDR1 KGHSH and CDR2 LQKENI. The V end lost 3 bases, the J end lost 7 bases, and 19 bases lay between the germline ends. CDR3 bases: TGTGCCAGCTCACCTCTCTTAGACCCGATGGGGGAGCAGTACTTC. It specifies CASSPLLDPMGEQYF.

This clone occurred once. The rearrangement uses TRBV4-1 and TRBJ1-4; unclear D gene. The CDR3 is 16 residues long. Germline V CDR1 and CDR2: MGHRA, YSYEKL. The ends were cut back, 2 bases at V and 8 bases at J, with 18 bases in the middle. The CDR3 DNA is TGCGCCAGCAGCCAACTGGGCCGGGCCCAAGGCGAAAAACTGTTTTTT. It codes for CASSQLGRAQGEKLFF.

The chain employs TRBV6-1 and TRBJ1-5; 7 nucleotides match TRBD1. The CDR3 contains 15 residues. Germline CDR1 reads MNHNS; CDR2 reads SASEGT. V shed 2 bases and J 3 bases; nucleotides not matched to a gene: 4. The chain's CDR3 is CASSETGDYNQPQHF. The CDR3 DNA sequence: TGTGCCAGCAGTGAAACAGGGGATTACAATCAGCCCCAGCATTTT.

There are a few counts of this clone. The chain uses TRBV6-5 and TRBJ2-1; 9 bases align to TRBD2. The V gene's germline CDR1 is MNHEY and CDR2 SVGAGI. The CDR3 totals 14 residues. With 8 bases clipped from V and 4 bases from J, the junction kept 6 bases outside the gene matches. The CDR3 DNA reads TGTGCCAGCCGGAGACTAGCGGAATACAATGAGCAGTTCTTC. It is translated as CASRRLAEYNEQFF.

The chain uses TRBV9 and TRBJ2-5; D ambiguous. The germline CDR1 and CDR2 sequences are SGDLS and YYNGEE. V gave up 0 bases and J gave up 2 bases, with 5 bases separating them. CDR3 size: 13 residues. CDR3 loop: CASSVARQETQYF. The CDR3 DNA follows: TGTGCCAGCAGCGTAGCCAGGCAAGAGACCCAGTACTTC.

The chain combines TRBV6-1 with TRBJ2-7; D unclear. Germline V gene data show CDR1 as MNHNS and CDR2 as SASEGT. This CDR3 has 16 residues. V lost 0 bases and J lost 2, with 14 bases in between. The CDR3 DNA is TGTGCCAGCAGTGAAGCAAACGTTGGACCGCCCTACGAGCAGTACTTC. Translation: CASSEANVGPPYEQYF.

The chain recombines TRBV18 with TRBJ1-5, with D tentatively TRBD1 (5 bases). Trimming removed 3 bases at V and 6 bases at J, with 9 bases between. Per germline, CDR1 KGHSH and CDR2 LQKENI. The CDR3 length is 13 residues. The CDR3 nucleotides are TGTGCCAGCTCACCCCCAGGGACTCAGCCCCAGCATTTT. Its translation: CASSPPGTQPQHF.

V is TRBV6-5 and J is TRBJ2-1; perhaps TRBD2 as D (6 bases). Germline lookup yields CDR1 MNHEY and CDR2 SVGAGI. Trimming took off 2 bases at V and 9 bases at J, with 8 bases between the two ends. The CDR3 loop spans 12 amino acids. CDR3 in DNA: TGTGCCAGCAGTTACCTAGCGTCTGAGCAGTTCTTC. Translation gives CASSYLASEQFF.

The genes are TRBV28 and TRBJ2-3; the match to TRBD2 covers 11 bases. Unmatched junction bases numbered 8, after V lost 5 bases and J lost 4 bases. This CDR3 is built from 16 residues. CDR1 is MDHEN and CDR2 is SYDVKM in the germline V gene. CDR3 sequence reads: CASSQQLAGGADTQYF. CDR3 nucleotide sequence: TGTGCCAGCAGTCAACAATTAGCGGGAGGGGCAGATACGCAGTATTTT.

The chain has TRBV19 and TRBJ2-3; D uncertain. Trimming took 10 bases from V and 6 from J, leaving 20 bases between them. Germline-derived CDR1 and CDR2 are LNHDA and SQIVND (reference sequence). This CDR3 spans 14 amino acids. The CDR3 bases are TGTGCCACAGGAGCGACCCTGGGTTTGGATACGCAGTATTTT. This gives the protein CATGATLGLDTQYF.

Here the CDR3 reads CASSATSGSEGEQFF. The CDR3 coding sequence is TGTGCCAGCAGCGCGACTAGCGGGAGTGAGGGTGAGCAGTTCTTC. The chain is built from TRBV9 and TRBJ2-1, with 12 nucleotides matching TRBD2. The length of the CDR3 is 15 residues. J was trimmed by 9 bases and V by 3 bases; bases with no gene match: 7. The V gene's germline CDR1 is SGDLS and CDR2 YYNGEE.

This clone was seen just once. The chain links TRBV4-1 to TRBJ2-7; 7 bases line up with TRBD1. The CDR3 is 14 residues long. The trim removed 4 bases at V and 5 bases at J, leaving 8 bases unmatched. Germline assignment: CDR1 MGHRA and CDR2 YSYEKL. CDR3: CASSPSMTGNEQYF. Written as DNA, the CDR3 is TGCGCCAGCAGCCCTTCAATGACAGGGAACGAGCAGTACTTC.

The V gene is TRBV9, the J gene TRBJ2-3, with no clear D. The CDR3 totals 16 residues. CDR1 and CDR2 from the germline V gene are SGDLS and YYNGEE. V lost 0 bases and J 4 bases, leaving 15 bases between the germline ends. The CDR3 loop is CASSVEAGPVADTQYF. The CDR3 coding sequence is TGTGCCAGCAGCGTAGAAGCTGGGCCTGTCGCAGATACGCAGTATTTT.

The V call is TRBV11-2, the J call TRBJ2-6; D remains ambiguous. CDR3 length: 16 amino acids. Trimming stripped 2 bases from V and 0 bases from J, with 8 bases between. Germline V gene sequence: CDR1 SGHAT, CDR2 FQNNGV. The CDR3 bases are TGTGCCAGCAGCTTAAGGCACAGCTCTGGGGCCAACGTCCTGACTTTC. Translated, it gives CASSLRHSSGANVLTF.

The chain carries TRBV28 and TRBJ2-1; D perhaps matches TRBD2 (6 bases). Germline CDR1 and CDR2: MDHEN and SYDVKM. The CDR3 sequence is 14 residues long. Trimming shortened V by 5 bases and J by 5 bases, and 13 bases separated the two germline ends. The CDR3 loop is CASSAAGLNNEQFF. The CDR3 DNA reads as TGTGCCAGCAGTGCCGCAGGACTAAACAATGAGCAGTTCTTC.

The rearrangement joins TRBV5-1 to TRBJ2-3; 7 bases match TRBD1. The CDR3 contains 16 residues. Germline trimming cut 2 bases from V and 2 bases from J; bases unmatched to any gene: 8. Germline V CDR1 and CDR2: SGHRS, YFSETQ. CDR3 amino acids: CASSLPTGTPTDTQYF. As DNA, the CDR3 is TGCGCCAGCAGCTTACCGACAGGGACCCCCACAGATACGCAGTATTTT. Looking up the rest from reference TRBV5-1 and TRBJ2-3 gives the full variable domain: KAGVTQTPRYLIKTRGQQVTLSCSPISGHRSVSWYQQTPGQGLQFLFEYFSETQRNKGNFPGRFSGRQFSNSRSEMNVSTLELGDSALYLCASSLPTGTPTDTQYFGPGTRLTVL.

In its sample, this clone was seen once. The chain uses TRBV30 and TRBJ2-5, with 7 bases matching TRBD1. The germline V gene has CDR1 GTSNPN and CDR2 SVGIG (reference sequence). The trim removed 2 bases at V and 5 bases at J, leaving 11 bases unmatched. CDR3 length: 15 amino acids. CDR3 sequence (DNA): TGTGCCTGGAGTACACTAACAGGGGAAGGGGAGACCCAGTACTTC. Translation gives CAWSTLTGEGETQYF.

This chain connects TRBV4-1 to TRBJ1-5; D is possibly TRBD1 (6 bases). The germline gives CDR1 MGHRA, CDR2 YSYEKL. The CDR3 totals 15 residues. The V end lost 0 bases, the J end lost 7 bases, and 13 bases lay between the germline ends. This CDR3 reads CASSQEGVGAQPQHF. Written as DNA, the CDR3 is TGCGCCAGCAGCCAAGAAGGTGTGGGGGCCCAGCCCCAGCATTTT.

The chain links TRBV6-9 to TRBJ1-5; 7 bases fit TRBD1. From germline, CDR1 is MNHGY and CDR2 SVAAGI. V gave up 4 bases and J gave up 4 bases; unmatched junction bases: 7. CDR3 length: 15 residues. This chain's CDR3 is CASSSYRGGNQPQHF. The DNA of the CDR3 is TGTGCCAGCAGTTCGTACAGGGGAGGGAATCAGCCCCAGCATTTT.

This rearrangement joins TRBV7-6 to TRBJ2-5; TRBD1 might be the D (5 bases). The CDR3 is 13 amino acids. Germline CDR1 reads SGHVS; CDR2 reads FNYEAQ. V lost 1 base to trimming and J lost 2 bases, with 5 bases between them. As DNA, the CDR3 is TGTGCCAGCAGCTTAGGACAGCAAGAGACCCAGTACTTC. This encodes CASSLGQQETQYF.

This sequence joins TRBV19 and TRBJ2-2, with 10 nucleotides matching TRBD2. Losses at the gene ends were 6 bases for V and 7 bases for J; bases not matched to a gene: 8. This CDR3 has 15 residues. Per germline, CDR1 LNHDA and CDR2 SQIVND (reference sequence). CDR3 nucleotides: TGTGCCAGTAGGAGGCTAGCGGGAGTCGGCGGGGAGCTGTTTTTT. Translation gives CASRRLAGVGGELFF.